The present entry profiles one T cell receptor (beta chain) with its context. The data were obtained in a study of control samples from healthy donors and cancer patients. Per germline, CDR1 MNHNY and CDR2 SVGAGI (reference sequence). The V and J ends lost 5 bases and 0 bases, in that order; junction bases with no gene match: 6. This CDR3 is built from 15 residues. Assay: immunoSEQ multiplex PCR; the TCRdb copy retains only in-frame clones and omits some. The table has 60,000 to 70,000 clones, 65% to 90% seen once. The receptor comes from a man between 40 and 49 years old in good health. The chain carries TRBV6-6 and TRBJ2-7, with TRBD1 identical over 8 bases. Specimen: blood. CDR3 sequence reads: CASSLKGQGSYEQYF. Here the CDR3 DNA reads TGTGCCAGCAGTCTGAAAGGACAGGGCTCCTACGAGCAGTACTTC.